One and the same sample provided the 27 T cell receptor beta chains below, sequenced in a study of blood T cell repertoires in COVID-19. Sequenced by immunoSEQ multiplex PCR; TCRdb stores in-frame clones only, minus some. This sample carries about 18,000 clones, roughly 90% of them seen once, and the ten largest clones take over 6.5%. Sequencing was performed on peripheral blood. These receptor sequences come from a human donor in a cohort sampled during active COVID-19. The donor label of this sample is uncertain.

V gene TRBV2 combines with J gene TRBJ1-1; TRBD1 is a possible D gene (5 bases). CDR1 and CDR2 (germline): SNHLY, FYNNEI. The CDR3 is 13 amino acids. The ends were cut back, 5 bases at V and 1 base at J, with 8 bases in the middle. For the CDR3, the DNA is TGTGCCAGCAGTATCCAGGGGAACACTGAAGCTTTCTTT. Its protein is CASSIQGNTEAFF.

This rearrangement joins TRBV30 to TRBJ2-7; 10 nucleotides line up with TRBD1. Germline V gives CDR1 GTSNPN, CDR2 SVGIG (reference sequence). V lost 4 bases and J lost 0; bases outside the gene matches: 15. The CDR3 has 18 amino acids. CDR3 amino acids: CAWTPHTPWTGGSYEQYF. Written as DNA, the CDR3 is TGTGCCTGGACCCCCCATACTCCTTGGACAGGGGGCTCCTACGAGCAGTACTTC.

This chain connects TRBV7-2 to TRBJ2-1; the match to TRBD1 covers 7 bases. Germline lookup yields CDR1 SGHTA and CDR2 FQGNSA. The CDR3 extends over 15 amino acids. Trimming at V came to 5 bases and at J to 2 bases, leaving 6 bases not matched to a gene. CDR3 in DNA: TGTGCCAGCAGCCTGACAGGGAAGCCCTACAATGAGCAGTTCTTC. Translation: CASSLTGKPYNEQFF.

The chain couples TRBV7-6 to TRBJ2-2; D gene unclear. This CDR3 comprises 15 residues. V was clipped by 5 bases and J by 0 bases, with 10 bases between them. Germline loops: CDR1 SGHVS, CDR2 FNYEAQ. For the CDR3, the DNA is TGTGCCAGCAGCCCTATGGGCACGAACACCGGGGAGCTGTTTTTT. Translated, it gives CASSPMGTNTGELFF.

The chain recombines TRBV2 with TRBJ1-4, with 10 positions matching TRBD1. The ends lost 6 bases at V and 8 bases at J; junction bases unmatched: 6. Germline V gene data show CDR1 as SNHLY and CDR2 as FYNNEI. CDR3 length: 14 amino acids. DNA of the CDR3: TGTGCCAGCAGAGCCGGGACAGGGGACGAAAAACTGTTTTTT. This gives the protein CASRAGTGDEKLFF.

For the CDR3, the DNA is TGCGCCACCCGACTAGCGGGAACGGGGGATGAGCAGTTCTTC. It yields the protein CATRLAGTGDEQFF. The rearrangement uses TRBV5-1 and TRBJ2-1, with 11 bases lining up with TRBD2. This CDR3 contains 14 residues. Germline CDR1 SGHRS, CDR2 YFSETQ. Trimming removed 9 bases from V and 8 bases from J; junction bases left unmatched: 10.

CDR3 loop: CASSRTWGGEQYF. The CDR3 nucleotides are TGTGCCAGCAGCCGAACCTGGGGGGGCGAGCAGTACTTC. V gene TRBV3-1 (or the pseudogene TRBV3-2) combines with J gene TRBJ2-7; TRBD2 matches at 7 bases. The CDR3 loop spans 13 amino acids. Germline CDR1 is LGHDT and CDR2 is YNNKEL (reference sequence). V lost 4 bases, J lost 6 bases, and 6 bases stayed unmatched.

In its sample, this clone was seen a few times. The V call is TRBV6-2 or TRBV6-3, the J call TRBJ2-1; possible D gene TRBD1, 5 bases. V lost 6 bases and J 2 bases, leaving 14 bases between the germline ends. Per germline, CDR1 MNHEY and CDR2 SVGEGT. The length of the CDR3 is 15 residues. CDR3 in DNA: TGTGCCAGCAGCCGGACCTTAGGGGCCTACAATGAGCAGTTCTTC. This translates into CASSRTLGAYNEQFF.

V is TRBV7-9 and J is TRBJ2-7; TRBD2 matches 10 bases. The germline gives CDR1 SEHNR, CDR2 FQNEAQ (reference sequence). The length of the CDR3 is 15 residues. J gave up 3 bases and V 5 bases, and 7 bases lay outside the gene matches. In DNA form, the CDR3 reads TGTGCCAGCAGCCCCCTAGCGGGAGCGGGCTACGAGCAGTACTTC. It encodes CASSPLAGAGYEQYF.

The CDR3 reads CASSRQGMNTEAFF. The CDR3 DNA sequence: TGTGCCAGCAGTAGACAGGGGATGAACACTGAAGCTTTCTTT. The V and J genes are TRBV2 and TRBJ1-1; TRBD1 matches at 8 bases. Germline loops: CDR1 SNHLY, CDR2 FYNNEI. The ends lost 5 bases at V and 0 bases at J; junction bases unmatched: 2. The CDR3 is 14 residues long.

In DNA, the CDR3 is TGTGCCAGCAGCCTCCGGACTAGCGGGCGCTACAATGAGCAGTTCTTC. Residues: CASSLRTSGRYNEQFF. The chain recombines TRBV3-1 (or the pseudogene TRBV3-2) with TRBJ2-1; 11 bases line up with TRBD2. This CDR3 spans 16 amino acids. Per the germline V gene, CDR1 is LGHDT and CDR2 is YNNKEL (reference sequence). With 4 bases clipped from V and 3 bases from J, the junction kept 5 bases outside the gene matches.

The chain recombines TRBV20-1 with TRBJ2-5, with D maybe TRBD1 (5 bases). V was pared by 3 bases and J by 5 bases, with 10 bases between. Germline V gene data show CDR1 as DFQATT and CDR2 as SNEGSKA (reference sequence). The CDR3 is 12 amino acids. CDR3 sequence reads: CSASQGIETQYF. The CDR3 DNA follows: TGCAGTGCTAGTCAGGGCATTGAGACCCAGTACTTC.

The chain links TRBV18 to TRBJ2-3, with 8 bases identical to TRBD1. This CDR3 has 15 residues. Germline assignment: CDR1 KGHSH and CDR2 LQKENI. Trimming removed 4 bases from V and 3 bases from J; junction bases left unmatched: 6. CDR3 loop: CASSLRTGYTDTQYF. The CDR3 DNA reads as TGTGCCAGCTCACTGAGGACAGGGTATACAGATACGCAGTATTTT.

The chain joins TRBV30 to TRBJ2-7, with D maybe TRBD2 (6 bases). This CDR3 region has 14 residues. Germline-derived CDR1 and CDR2 are GTSNPN and SVGIG (reference sequence). The V gene lost 0 bases and the J gene lost 4 bases, with 13 bases spanning the gap. The CDR3 DNA sequence: TGTGCCTGGAGTGTAGGAGGGGCGAGTTACGAGCAGTACTTC. Its protein is CAWSVGGASYEQYF. Combining the CDR3 with reference TRBV30 and TRBJ2-7 gives the whole variable domain SQTIHQWPATLVQPVGSPLSLECTVEGTSNPNLYWYRQAAGRGLQLLFYSVGIGQISSEVPQNLSASRPQDRQFILSSKKLLLSDSGFYLCAWSVGGASYEQYFGPGTRLTVT.

The rearrangement joins TRBV2 to TRBJ2-1, with 7 bases lining up with TRBD1. The CDR3 loop spans 12 amino acids. Trimming took 6 bases from V and 10 from J; bases not matched to a gene: 6. Germline V CDR1 and CDR2: SNHLY, FYNNEI. DNA of the CDR3: TGTGCCAGCAGCGACAGGGAATCCGAGCAGTTCTTC. Its translation: CASSDRESEQFF.

The rearrangement links TRBV5-4 to TRBJ2-3; no clear D gene. The germline V gene encodes CDR1 SGHNT and CDR2 YYREEE (reference sequence). The CDR3 is made up of 13 amino acids. With 0 bases removed from V and 6 bases from J, the gap between germline ends came to 8 bases. The CDR3 nucleotides are TGTGCCAGCAGCTTGGAGTTTCGGGATACGCAGTATTTT. Amino acids: CASSLEFRDTQYF.

The chain joins TRBV21-1 to TRBJ1-3. TRBV21-1 is annotated as a pseudogene. The CDR3 extends over 16 amino acids. The DNA of the CDR3 is TGTGCCAGCAGCAATAGGGAGGGGAGGGAAGGAAACACCATATATTTT. It yields the protein CASSNREGREGNTIYF.

The chain is built from TRBV28 and TRBJ1-1; no reliable D call. Trimming removed 4 bases from V and 4 bases from J, with 10 bases in between. The CDR3 is 13 amino acids. Germline-derived CDR1 and CDR2 are MDHEN and SYDVKM. The CDR3 here is CASSSEALTEAFF. The CDR3 nucleotides are TGTGCCAGCAGTTCCGAGGCTCTCACTGAAGCTTTCTTT. The full variable domain, completed using reference TRBV28 and TRBJ1-1, is DVKVTQSSRYLVKRTGEKVFLECVQDMDHENMFWYRQDPGLGLRLIYFSYDVKMKEKGDIPEGYSVSREKKERFSLILESASTNQTSMYLCASSSEALTEAFFGQGTRLTVV.

The chain uses TRBV3-1 (or the pseudogene TRBV3-2) and TRBJ1-1; D is unclear. V lost 6 bases and J lost 7, with 9 bases in between. The CDR3 is 11 amino acids. Germline CDR1 and CDR2: LGHDT and YNNKEL (reference sequence). The CDR3 region is CASRAAGEAFF. The CDR3 DNA follows: TGTGCCAGCAGAGCGGCAGGTGAAGCTTTCTTT.

The chain is built from TRBV7-8 and TRBJ2-6; perhaps TRBD1 as D (5 bases). Per the germline V gene, CDR1 is SGHVS and CDR2 is FQNEAQ. The V gene lost 0 bases and the J gene lost 0 bases, with 9 bases spanning the gap. This CDR3 comprises 17 residues. Here the CDR3 reads CASSLARRASGANVLTF. DNA of the CDR3: TGTGCCAGCAGCTTAGCACGCAGGGCCTCTGGGGCCAACGTCCTGACTTTC. The entire variable domain, with the rest obtained from reference TRBV7-8 and TRBJ2-6, is as follows: GAGVSQSPRYKVAKRGQDVALRCDPISGHVSLFWYQQALGQGPEFLTYFQNEAQLDKSGLPSDRFFAERPEGSVSTLKIQRTQQEDSAVYLCASSLARRASGANVLTFGAGSRLTVL.

This sequence joins TRBV11-2 and TRBJ2-3, with a weak D call TRBD1 (6 bases). Germline V gene lookup returns CDR1 SGHAT and CDR2 FQNNGV. The length of the CDR3 is 15 residues. Trimming removed 4 bases at V and 0 bases at J, with 11 bases between. Written as DNA, the CDR3 is TGTGCCAGCAGCTCACAGGGTTTGAGCACAGATACGCAGTATTTT. This codes for CASSSQGLSTDTQYF.

This clone was seen a few times. The J gene is TRBJ2-2, the V gene TRBV7-9, with D perhaps matching TRBD1 (6 bases). The CDR3 runs to 15 residues. V was pared by 4 bases and J by 3 bases, with 12 bases between. Germline loops: CDR1 SEHNR, CDR2 FQNEAQ (reference sequence). CDR3 nucleotide sequence: TGTGCCAGCAGCTACCGGGACACTCACACCGGGGAGCTGTTTTTT. Translating it yields CASSYRDTHTGELFF.

V gene TRBV7-9 combines with J gene TRBJ2-1; the D gene is possibly TRBD2 (5 bases). Trimming took off 5 bases at V and 6 bases at J, with 14 bases between the two ends. The CDR3 has 14 amino acids. Germline lookup yields CDR1 SEHNR and CDR2 FQNEAQ (reference sequence). In DNA, the CDR3 is TGTGCCAGCAGCCTAATGGAGGCGAGCAATGAGCAGTTCTTC. Its translation is CASSLMEASNEQFF.

This sequence joins TRBV5-4 and TRBJ2-1; TRBD2 matches 10 bases. The germline gives CDR1 SGHNT, CDR2 YYREEE (reference sequence). V trimming: 0 bases; J trimming: 4 bases; junction bases outside the gene matches: 4. CDR3 length: 16 amino acids. Written as DNA, the CDR3 is TGTGCCAGCAGCTTGGGGTCTAGCGGGAGTTACAATGAGCAGTTCTTC. Translation gives CASSLGSSGSYNEQFF.

The chain employs TRBV7-8 and TRBJ2-1, with 7 positions matching TRBD1. Per the germline V gene, CDR1 is SGHVS and CDR2 is FQNEAQ. J was trimmed by 6 bases and V by 1 base; bases with no gene match: 3. The CDR3 consists of 14 residues. The CDR3 loop reads CASSLGTGGNEQFF. The CDR3 DNA reads TGTGCCAGCAGCTTAGGGACAGGAGGCAATGAGCAGTTCTTC. Based on the CDR3 plus reference TRBV7-8 and TRBJ2-1, the full variable domain is GAGVSQSPRYKVAKRGQDVALRCDPISGHVSLFWYQQALGQGPEFLTYFQNEAQLDKSGLPSDRFFAERPEGSVSTLKIQRTQQEDSAVYLCASSLGTGGNEQFFGPGTRLTVL.

The rearrangement joins TRBV27 to TRBJ2-1, with 9 bases lining up with TRBD2. Trimming cost V 5 bases and J 8 bases; bases outside gene matches: 4. Germline values: CDR1 MNHEY, CDR2 SMNVEV (reference sequence). The CDR3 sequence is 13 residues long. The CDR3, as DNA: TGTGCCAGCAGTGCGCGGGAGGGGGATGAGCAGTTCTTC. This sequence encodes CASSAREGDEQFF.

The gene calls are TRBV5-1 and TRBJ2-7, with 11 bases that match TRBD2. This CDR3 spans 14 amino acids. V lost 4 bases, J lost 4 bases, and 4 bases stayed unmatched. CDR1 SGHRS and CDR2 YFSETQ come from the germline V gene. CDR3 coding DNA: TGCGCCAGCAGCCCCACTAGCGGGAGTTACGAGCAGTACTTC. Encoded protein: CASSPTSGSYEQYF. Full variable domain (outside the CDR3, taken from reference TRBV5-1 and TRBJ2-7): KAGVTQTPRYLIKTRGQQVTLSCSPISGHRSVSWYQQTPGQGLQFLFEYFSETQRNKGNFPGRFSGRQFSNSRSEMNVSTLELGDSALYLCASSPTSGSYEQYFGPGTRLTVT.